The rows below give T cell receptor beta chains drawn from one sample of a study of response to subunit inactivated influenza vaccine. Using its own MiXCR run on the RT-PCR reads, TCRdb lists one record per CDR3 protein. This repertoire shows 500,000 to 550,000 distinct CDR3 sequences, less than 7.5% found once; its top ten account for around 12%. Sample: PBMCs from blood, taken around 2 years after vaccination. The receptors were sampled from a man in his fifties or sixties who received an inactivated influenza vaccine. The CDR3 runs from the conserved cysteine through the conserved F or W. Fields, in order: V gene, J gene, clone size, D gene, CDR3 DNA, CDR3 protein. D genes are given only for firm matches. Where a row states a size, it is once, few, many or the class of an expanded clone; other rows omit it.

>TRBV12-3/TRBV12-4|TRBJ2-1|many|.
TGTGCCAGCAGTTTACAAGGTTCCGCGAATGAGCAGTTCTTC
CASSLQGSANEQFF
>TRBV7-8|TRBJ2-3|.|TRBD1
TGTGCCAGCAGCGTCACAGGGGTCACAGATACGCAGTATTTT
CASSVTGVTDTQYF
>TRBV20-1|TRBJ2-7|few|TRBD1
TGCAGTGCTAGAGATCTCGACAGGGCCCAAGTTTACGAGCAGTACTTC
CSARDLDRAQVYEQYF
>TRBV10-3|TRBJ2-7|.|TRBD1
TGTGCCATAGGGGGGACAGGGTTCGTCGAGCAGTACTTC
CAIGGTGFVEQYF
>TRBV10-3|TRBJ1-2|.|.
TGTGCCATCAGTGAGTCTCTGGGGCAGAACTATGGCTACACCTTC
CAISESLGQNYGYTF
>TRBV12-3/TRBV12-4|TRBJ1-5|many|.
TGTGCCAGCAGCTCGGACCGCGCTCAGCCCCAGCATTTT
CASSSDRAQPQHF
>TRBV15|TRBJ2-1|.|TRBD2
TGTGCCACCAGCAGAGCAACGGGGGGACACAATGAGCAGTTCTTC
CATSRATGGHNEQFF
>TRBV29-1|TRBJ2-1|many|.
TGCAGCGGGACAGGGAGGGGGGGAGATGAGCAGTTCTTC
CSGTGRGGDEQFF
>TRBV7-8|TRBJ1-5|few|TRBD1
TGTGCCAGCAGCGAGGGGGCGCGGAATCAGCCCCAGCATTTT
CASSEGARNQPQHF
>TRBV6-1|TRBJ2-7|.|.
TGTGCCAGCAGGGCGATGGGCATAAACTACGAGCAGTACTTC
CASRAMGINYEQYF
>TRBV29-1|TRBJ2-1|many|.
TGCAGCGGGGGATCAGGGTTGTCCGCGGATGAGCAGTTCTTC
CSGGSGLSADEQFF
>TRBV5-6|TRBJ2-7|.|TRBD1
TGTGCCAGCAGCTTGGCCCTGGGACAGCTTTCCTACGAGCAGTACTTC
CASSLALGQLSYEQYF
>TRBV28|TRBJ1-2|.|TRBD1
TGTGCCAGCACAGAAGGACAGGGAGGTCCTAACTATGGCTACACCTTC
CASTEGQGGPNYGYTF